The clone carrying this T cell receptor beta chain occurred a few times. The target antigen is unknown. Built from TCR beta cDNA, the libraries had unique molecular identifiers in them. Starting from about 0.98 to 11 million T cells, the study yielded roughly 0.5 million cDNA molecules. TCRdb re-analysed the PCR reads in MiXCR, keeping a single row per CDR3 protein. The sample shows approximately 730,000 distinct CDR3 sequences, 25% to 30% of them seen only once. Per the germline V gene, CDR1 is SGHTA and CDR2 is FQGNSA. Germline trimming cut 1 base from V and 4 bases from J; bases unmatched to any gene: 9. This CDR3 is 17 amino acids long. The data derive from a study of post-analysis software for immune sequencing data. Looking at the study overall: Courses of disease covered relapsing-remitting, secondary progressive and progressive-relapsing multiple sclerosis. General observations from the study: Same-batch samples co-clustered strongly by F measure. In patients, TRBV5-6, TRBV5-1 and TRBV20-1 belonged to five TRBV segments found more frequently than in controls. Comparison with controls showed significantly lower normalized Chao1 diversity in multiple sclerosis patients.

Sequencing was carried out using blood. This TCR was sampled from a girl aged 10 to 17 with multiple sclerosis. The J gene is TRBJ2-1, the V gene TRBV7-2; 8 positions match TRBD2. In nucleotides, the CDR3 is TGTGCCAGCAGCTTAGTAGTGGGGCTAGCGGGTTACAATGAGCAGTTCTTC. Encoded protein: CASSLVVGLAGYNEQFF.